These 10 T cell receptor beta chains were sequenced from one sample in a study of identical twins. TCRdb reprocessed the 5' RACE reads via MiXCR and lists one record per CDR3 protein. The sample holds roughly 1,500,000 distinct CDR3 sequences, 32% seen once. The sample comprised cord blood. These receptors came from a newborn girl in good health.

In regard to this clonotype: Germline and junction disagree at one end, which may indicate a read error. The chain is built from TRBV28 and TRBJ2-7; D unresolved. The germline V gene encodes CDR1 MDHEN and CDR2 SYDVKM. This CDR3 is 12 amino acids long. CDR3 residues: CSSSDVVYEQYF. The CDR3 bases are TGTTCCAGCAGTGACGTCGTTTACGAGCAGTACTTC.

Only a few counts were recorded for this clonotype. The CDR3 nucleotides are TGTGCCAGCAGTTTCCCCCGGCAGGTGATCAACTATGGCTACACCTTC. Translation: CASSFPRQVINYGYTF. The gene calls are TRBV12-3 or TRBV12-4 and TRBJ1-2; D not resolved. V was shortened by 3 bases and J by 2 bases, with 16 bases between the two germline ends. The CDR3 sequence is 16 residues long.

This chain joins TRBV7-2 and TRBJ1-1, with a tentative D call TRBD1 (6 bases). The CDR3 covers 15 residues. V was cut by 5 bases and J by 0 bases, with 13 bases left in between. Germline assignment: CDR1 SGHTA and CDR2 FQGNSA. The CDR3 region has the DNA TGTGCCAGCAGCCCGAGACAGGAGATGAACACTGAAGCTTTCTTT. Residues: CASSPRQEMNTEAFF.

The CDR3 DNA follows: TGCAGTCCGGTTGCGACCTCCTACGAGCAGTACTTC. This encodes CSPVATSYEQYF. J is TRBJ2-7 and V is TRBV20-1; no clear D gene. Germline-derived CDR1 and CDR2 are DFQATT and SNEGSKA (reference sequence). Trimming took 8 bases from V and 0 from J, leaving 11 bases between them. CDR3 length: 12 residues.

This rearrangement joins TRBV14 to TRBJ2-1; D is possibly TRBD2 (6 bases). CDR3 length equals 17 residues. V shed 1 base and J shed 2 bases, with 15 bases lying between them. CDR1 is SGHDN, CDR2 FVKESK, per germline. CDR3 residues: CASSQAGDGAPYNEQFF. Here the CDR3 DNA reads TGTGCCAGCAGCCAAGCGGGGGACGGGGCCCCCTACAATGAGCAGTTCTTC.

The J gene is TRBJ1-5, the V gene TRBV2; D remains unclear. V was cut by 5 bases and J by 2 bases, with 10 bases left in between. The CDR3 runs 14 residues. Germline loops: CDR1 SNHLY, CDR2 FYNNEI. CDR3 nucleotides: TGTGCCAGCAGTCGAAGACATGGCAATCAGCCCCAGCATTTT. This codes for CASSRRHGNQPQHF.

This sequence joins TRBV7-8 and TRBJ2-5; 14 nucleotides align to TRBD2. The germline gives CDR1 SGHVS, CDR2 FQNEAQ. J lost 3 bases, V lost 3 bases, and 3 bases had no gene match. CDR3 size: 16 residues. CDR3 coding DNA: TGTGCCAGCAGCTTCTGGACTAGCGGGAGGAAAGAGACCCAGTACTTC. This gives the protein CASSFWTSGRKETQYF.

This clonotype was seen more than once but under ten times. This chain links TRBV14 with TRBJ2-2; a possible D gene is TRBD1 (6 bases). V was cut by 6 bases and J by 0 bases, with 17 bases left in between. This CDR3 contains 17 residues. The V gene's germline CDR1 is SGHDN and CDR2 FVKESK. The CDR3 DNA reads TGTGCCAGCAGTCAAACTTTGACAGGCGCGAACACCGGGGAGCTGTTTTTT. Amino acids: CASSQTLTGANTGELFF.

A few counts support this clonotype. CDR3 bases: TGTGCCAGCAGCCAAGAGGGGGTAGCGGGAGAGACAGATACGCAGTATTTT. This translates into CASSQEGVAGETDTQYF. The V call is TRBV4-2, the J call TRBJ2-3, with TRBD2 identical over 9 bases. The junction had 7 bases not matched to a gene; V was cut back by 0 bases and J by 3 bases. The germline V gene has CDR1 LGHNA and CDR2 YNFKEQ. The CDR3 has 17 amino acids.

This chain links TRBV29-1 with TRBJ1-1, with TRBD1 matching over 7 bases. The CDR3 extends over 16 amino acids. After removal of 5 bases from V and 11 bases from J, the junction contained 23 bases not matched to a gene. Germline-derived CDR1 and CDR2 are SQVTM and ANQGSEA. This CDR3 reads CSVWSWDSATLAGAFF. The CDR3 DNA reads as TGCAGCGTTTGGTCCTGGGACAGTGCTACCCTAGCGGGGGCTTTCTTT.